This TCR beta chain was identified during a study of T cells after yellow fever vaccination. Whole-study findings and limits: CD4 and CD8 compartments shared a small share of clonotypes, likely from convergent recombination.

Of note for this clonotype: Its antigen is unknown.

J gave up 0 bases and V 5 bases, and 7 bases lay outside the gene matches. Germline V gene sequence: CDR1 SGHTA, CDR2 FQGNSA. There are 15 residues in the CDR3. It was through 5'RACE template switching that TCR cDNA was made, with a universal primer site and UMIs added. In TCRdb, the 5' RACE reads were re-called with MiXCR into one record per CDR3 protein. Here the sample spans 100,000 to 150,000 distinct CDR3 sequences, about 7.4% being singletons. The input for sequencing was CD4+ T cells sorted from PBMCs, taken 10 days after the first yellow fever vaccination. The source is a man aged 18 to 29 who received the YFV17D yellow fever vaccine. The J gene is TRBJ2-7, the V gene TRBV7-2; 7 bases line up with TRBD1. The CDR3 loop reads CASSTQTGSSYEQYF. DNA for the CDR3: TGTGCCAGCAGCACCCAGACAGGGAGCTCCTACGAGCAGTACTTC.